Detailed here is one T cell receptor (beta chain). Germline loops: CDR1 MGHRA, CDR2 YSYEKL. V was cut by 3 bases and J by 1 base, with 15 bases left in between. There are 16 residues in the CDR3. The entry originates in a study of CD8+ T cells in alopecia areata. Sequencing relied on a cDNA template that was reverse transcribed from extracted RNA. The assay was immunoSEQ multiplex PCR, and TCRdb's table has in-frame clones only and misses some. Of approximately 150,000 clones listed, about 72% are singletons. This receptor was obtained from a human donor with alopecia areata. The chain employs TRBV4-1 and TRBJ1-1, with D possibly matching TRBD1 (6 bases). Sequencing was performed on CD8+ T cells sorted from blood, taken at week 0. CDR3: CASSHISLGGNTEAFF. CDR3 nucleotides: TGCGCCAGCAGCCACATCTCCTTAGGGGGGAACACTGAAGCTTTCTTT.